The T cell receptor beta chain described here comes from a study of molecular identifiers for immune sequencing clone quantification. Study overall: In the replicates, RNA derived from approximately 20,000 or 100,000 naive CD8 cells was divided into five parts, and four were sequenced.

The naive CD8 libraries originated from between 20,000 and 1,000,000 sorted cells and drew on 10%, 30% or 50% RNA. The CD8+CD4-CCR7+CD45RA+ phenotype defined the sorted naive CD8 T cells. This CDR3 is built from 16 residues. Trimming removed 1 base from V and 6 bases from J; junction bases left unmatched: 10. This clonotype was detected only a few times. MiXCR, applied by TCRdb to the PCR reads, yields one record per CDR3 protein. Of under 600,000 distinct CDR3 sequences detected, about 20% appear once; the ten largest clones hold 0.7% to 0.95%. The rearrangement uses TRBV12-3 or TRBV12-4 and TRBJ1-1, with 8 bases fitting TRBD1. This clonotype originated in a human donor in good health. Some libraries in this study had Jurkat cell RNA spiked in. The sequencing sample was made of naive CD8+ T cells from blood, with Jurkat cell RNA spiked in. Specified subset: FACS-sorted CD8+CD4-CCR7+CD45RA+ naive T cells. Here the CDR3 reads CASSLELQGVGAEAFF. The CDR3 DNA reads TGTGCCAGCAGTTTAGAACTACAGGGGGTGGGCGCTGAAGCTTTCTTT.